The rows below give T cell receptor beta chains drawn from one sample of a study of cytomegalovirus exposure and HLA in healthy donors. The repertoire was sequenced with immunoSEQ multiplex PCR; TCRdb's copy has only in-frame clones and lacks some. The sample carries more than 30,000 clones, around 70% recorded once. The sequencing input was PBMCs. The receptors shown here come from a man in his forties in good health and CMV-seropositive. Both conserved end residues are part of each CDR3. Fields, in order: V gene, CDR3 protein.

>TRBV5-1
CASSPERGYGQYF
>TRBV7-9
CASSLGAAVADTQYF
>TRBV25-1
CASSAHSHGYTF
>TRBV9
CASSAPPGGPLNTEAFF
>TRBV28
CASSLVQGVSMNTEAFF
>TRBV30
CAWRGGGGGTSYNEQFF
>TRBV28
CASSSLKGSEDTGELFF
>TRBV6-4
CASSPEDTNTEAFF
>TRBV9
CASSLWGDYNEQFF
>TRBV15
CATSRDKRDTDTQYF
>TRBV7-9
CASSKGGVQETQYF
>TRBV7-6
CASSLARDEQYF
>TRBV11-3
CASSLSSGNTIYF
>TRBV18
CASSISPEPGGEVAFF
>TRBV19
CASSVGQGYEQYF
>TRBV2
CASSLSGLLQVETQYF
>TRBV6-1
CASSEEPGASYGYTF